This passage covers 30 T cell receptor beta chains from one sample sequenced in a study of glioma-infiltrating T cells. Amplification of TCR alpha and beta CDR3 regions from RNA used iRepertoire nested multiplex PCR. TCRdb reprocessed the multiplex PCR reads via MiXCR and lists one record per CDR3 protein. The sample includes about 110,000 distinct CDR3 sequences, approximately 26% of them seen just once. Sequencing was performed on glioma tissue, nonneoplastic brain tissue, or PBMCs (not recorded which). The origin of the receptors is a human donor with low-grade glioma or glioblastoma, undergoing nonglioma brain surgery, or in good health (not recorded which).

This clonotype was counted ten times or more. J is TRBJ2-1 and V is TRBV6-1; D call uncertain. Trimming stripped 10 bases from V and 0 bases from J, with 10 bases between. Germline lookup yields CDR1 MNHNS and CDR2 SASEGT. This CDR3 is 13 amino acids long. The CDR3 DNA reads TGTGCCACCCTCAGTGTCTCCTACAATGAGCAGTTCTTC. Protein sequence: CATLSVSYNEQFF.

This chain connects TRBV2 to TRBJ2-3, with 8 bases aligning to TRBD1. The better agreement between TRBJ1-5 and the DNA end casts doubt on the J call. The germline gives CDR1 SNHLY, CDR2 FYNNEI. The CDR3 length is 14 residues. For the CDR3, the DNA is TGTGCCAGACAGGGGGATGTGAGGTCAGATACGCAGCATTTT. This gives the protein CARQGDVRSDTQHF.

In this sample, this clonotype turned up many times. The CDR3 spells CASSGAVTSLTDTQYF. CDR3 sequence (DNA): TGTGCCAGCAGCGGAGCGGTGACTAGCCTCACAGATACGCAGTATTTT. The chain couples TRBV27 to TRBJ2-3; 7 bases line up with TRBD2. Germline V lookup: CDR1 MNHEY, CDR2 SMNVEV (reference sequence). The V segment lost 6 bases and the J segment 2 bases; nucleotides outside the gene matches: 11. The CDR3 is 16 amino acids.

This clonotype turned up a few times. The genes are TRBV13 and TRBJ2-1; D is unresolved. Germline loops: CDR1 PRHDT, CDR2 FYEKMQ (reference sequence). CDR3 length equals 15 residues. V lost 0 bases and J lost 1, with 7 bases in between. The CDR3 nucleotides are TGTGCCAGCAGCTTAGGCCGGGCTTCCTACAATGAGCAGTTCTTC. The encoded protein is CASSLGRASYNEQFF.

This clonotype was seen at least ten times. The rearrangement uses TRBV27 and TRBJ2-3; TRBD2 aligns across 10 bases. The V gene's germline CDR1 is MNHEY and CDR2 SMNVEV (reference sequence). The junction had 11 bases not matched to a gene; V was cut back by 8 bases and J by 6 bases. The length of the CDR3 is 15 residues. CDR3 region: CASRKPSGGVDTQYF. The CDR3 nucleotides are TGTGCCAGCCGGAAACCTAGCGGGGGTGTCGATACGCAGTATTTT.

This clonotype was recorded at least ten times. The chain joins TRBV19 to TRBJ1-1; TRBD1 is a possible D gene (6 bases). The V gene lost 5 bases and the J gene lost 4 bases, with 14 bases spanning the gap. The CDR3 extends over 14 amino acids. Per the germline V gene, CDR1 is LNHDA and CDR2 is SQIVND (reference sequence). In DNA, the CDR3 is TGTGCCAGTAGTGTGACAGGTGGGGGCACTGAAGCTTTCTTT. It specifies CASSVTGGGTEAFF.

This clonotype has at least ten counts. The chain recombines TRBV20-1 with TRBJ2-7; 7 nucleotides agree with TRBD1. Per the germline V gene, CDR1 is DFQATT and CDR2 is SNEGSKA (reference sequence). The CDR3 totals 14 residues. After removal of 7 bases from V and 3 bases from J, the junction contained 12 bases not matched to a gene. The CDR3 sequence is CSVTTGERGYEQYF. The CDR3 DNA reads as TGCAGTGTTACAACAGGGGAGAGGGGCTACGAGCAGTACTTC.

This clonotype was detected many times. The chain carries TRBV7-2 and TRBJ1-1; TRBD1 is a possible D gene (6 bases). This CDR3 contains 15 residues. V shed 1 base and J shed 4 bases, with 13 bases lying between them. CDR1 and CDR2 (germline): SGHTA, FQGNSA. The CDR3 DNA reads TGTGCCAGCAGCTTAGGGGGGGGGCTCGGCACTGAAGCTTTCTTT. This gives the protein CASSLGGGLGTEAFF.

The chain links TRBV2 to TRBJ1-1; possibly TRBD1 for D (6 bases). CDR1 is SNHLY and CDR2 is FYNNEI in the germline V gene. V was clipped by 11 bases and J by 5 bases, with 18 bases between them. The CDR3 runs to 13 residues. For the CDR3, the DNA is TGTGCCGGACTTTCGGACAGCGGGACTGAAGCTTTCTTT. Encoded protein: CAGLSDSGTEAFF.

There are many counts of this clonotype. The gene calls are TRBV3-1 and TRBJ1-1; D might be TRBD1 (5 bases). CDR1 is LGHDT and CDR2 is YNNKEL in the germline V gene (reference sequence). V lost 5 bases and J lost 11, with 12 bases in between. This CDR3 has 11 residues. The CDR3 DNA is TGTGCCAGCAGCTGGCAGGGTACGGCTTTCTTT. This codes for CASSWQGTAFF.

This clonotype came up many times. This chain joins TRBV25-1 and TRBJ1-5, with TRBD1 matching over 11 bases. The CDR3 length is 13 residues. V dropped 8 bases and J dropped 11; count of bases not matched to a gene: 8. In germline, CDR1 is MGHDK, CDR2 SYGVNS. The CDR3 sequence: CASSWTGGETQHF. In nucleotides, the CDR3 is TGTGCCAGCTCGTGGACAGGGGGCGAGACCCAGCATTTT.

About this clonotype itself: The CDR3 carries no conserved terminal phenylalanine or tryptophan, so it likely arises from a read error. J is TRBJ1-3 and V is TRBV15; D gene ambiguous. Germline V lookup: CDR1 LNHNV, CDR2 YYDKDF (reference sequence). This CDR3 has 13 residues. CDR3 DNA sequence: TGTGCCACCAGCATGGGGTCTGAAAACACCATATATCTT. It codes for CATSMGSENTIYL.

In DNA form, the CDR3 reads TGTGCCAGCAGCTTGTTGGCACTGGGACTTCAGCAGTTCTTC. Its translation: CASSLLALGLQQFF. The chain links TRBV5-8 to TRBJ2-1, with a tentative D call TRBD2 (6 bases). Germline V gene lookup returns CDR1 SGHTS and CDR2 YDEGEE. V lost 1 base and J lost 11, with 16 bases in between. CDR3 length: 14 amino acids. Full variable domain (remainder filled in from reference TRBV5-8 and TRBJ2-1): EAGVTQSPTHLIKTRGQQATLRCSPISGHTSVYWYQQALGLGLQFLLWYDEGEERNRGNFPPRFSGRQFPNYSSELNVNALELEDSALYLCASSLLALGLQQFFGPGTRLTVL.

This clonotype was detected ten times or more. This rearrangement joins TRBV6-1 to TRBJ1-4, with D perhaps TRBD1 (6 bases). The CDR3 has 14 amino acids. The V end lost 6 bases, the J end lost 7 bases, and 15 bases lay between the germline ends. In germline, CDR1 is MNHNS, CDR2 SASEGT. DNA for the CDR3: TGTGCCAGCAGGGCAGGGGATTATGCTGAAAAACTGTTTTTT. It is translated as CASRAGDYAEKLFF.

This clonotype was seen a few times. The V call is TRBV3-1, the J call TRBJ1-1; possibly TRBD1 for D (6 bases). Trimming removed 4 bases from V and 7 bases from J, with 13 bases in between. The germline V gene encodes CDR1 LGHDT and CDR2 YNNKEL (reference sequence). There are 13 residues in the CDR3. The CDR3 loop reads CASSRRGQLEAFF. CDR3 nucleotides: TGTGCCAGCAGCCGAAGAGGACAGCTTGAAGCTTTCTTT.

This clonotype has a handful of counts. V and J are TRBV7-3 and TRBJ2-1; D not resolved. Germline V gene lookup returns CDR1 SGHTA and CDR2 FQGTGA. Trimming cost V 4 bases and J 7 bases, with 11 bases left between them. CDR3 length: 13 residues. CDR3 amino acids: CASSWNMGNEQFF. CDR3 nucleotides: TGTGCCAGCAGCTGGAATATGGGGAATGAGCAGTTCTTC.

This clonotype showed up just once. J is TRBJ1-1 and V is TRBV20-1, with D maybe TRBD1 (5 bases). Germline V gene sequence: CDR1 DFQATT, CDR2 SNEGSKA (reference sequence). V lost 5 bases and J lost 4, with 14 bases in between. The CDR3 loop spans 13 amino acids. The CDR3 protein is CSAEGGEGTEAFF. The CDR3 DNA reads as TGCAGTGCTGAGGGAGGGGAAGGCACTGAAGCTTTCTTT.

This clonotype was observed at least ten times. The chain employs TRBV2 and TRBJ2-7; 9 nucleotides line up with TRBD2. This CDR3 region has 15 residues. Looked up from germline, CDR1 is SNHLY and CDR2 is FYNNEI. Germline trimming cut 4 bases from V and 7 bases from J; bases unmatched to any gene: 11. For the CDR3, the DNA is TGTGCCAGCAGTGTGAGTAGCGGGGGCCTCCTGGAGCAGTACTTC. It translates to CASSVSSGGLLEQYF.

This clonotype came up many times. The chain has TRBV18 and TRBJ2-3; either TRBD1 or TRBD2 may supply D (5 bases each). CDR3 size: 14 residues. CDR1 is KGHSH, CDR2 LQKENI, per germline. V was cut by 2 bases and J by 4 bases, with 10 bases left in between. This CDR3 is CASSPYGGPDTQYF. The CDR3 DNA reads as TGTGCCAGCTCACCATATGGGGGTCCAGATACGCAGTATTTT.

With respect to this clonotype: Mismatch with germline at one junction end may stem from a read error. This sequence joins TRBV3-1 and TRBJ2-7, with TRBD1 matching over 10 bases. CDR1 and CDR2 (germline): LGHDT, YNNKEL (reference sequence). The CDR3 extends over 11 amino acids. The CDR3 loop reads CASSQGQGANF. For the CDR3, the DNA is TGTGCCAGCAGCCAAGGACAGGGGGCCAACTTC.

This clonotype was detected only a few times. This chain connects TRBV19 to TRBJ2-7, with TRBD1 as a possible D gene (5 bases). Deletions cut 4 bases from V and 0 bases from J, with 7 bases between. This CDR3 is built from 13 residues. Germline loops: CDR1 LNHDA, CDR2 SQIVND (reference sequence). The CDR3 is CASSTDISYEQYF. DNA of the CDR3: TGTGCCAGTAGTACGGACATCTCCTACGAGCAGTACTTC.

Of note for this clonotype: This clone may be a read error of a much larger clone one base away. The chain recombines TRBV7-2 with TRBJ2-3, with 10 bases matching TRBD1. Germline V gene sequence: CDR1 SGHTA, CDR2 FQGNSA. J lost 5 bases, V lost 2 bases, and 7 bases had no gene match. This CDR3 has 16 amino acids. CDR3 in DNA: TGTACCAGCAGCTTATCCGGGACAGGGGCTGGAGATACGCAGTATTTT. Encoded protein: CTSSLSGTGAGDTQYF.

Remarks on this clonotype: At one end, the junction sequence differs from germline, possibly due to a read error. The chain is built from TRBV3-1 and TRBJ2-3, with D perhaps TRBD1 (5 bases). Germline V gene data show CDR1 as LGHDT and CDR2 as YNNKEL (reference sequence). CDR3 length equals 11 residues. CDR3 region: CASSLTDTKYF. The CDR3 DNA is TGTGCCAGCAGCCTGACAGATACGAAGTATTTT.

This clonotype was seen repeatedly, ten times or more. The rearrangement links TRBV7-2 to TRBJ2-3; D may be TRBD2 (6 bases). There are 14 residues in the CDR3. The V end lost 2 bases, the J end lost 6 bases, and 12 bases lay between the germline ends. Germline CDR1 SGHTA, CDR2 FQGNSA. The CDR3 is CASSLSAGRDTQYF. For the CDR3, the DNA is TGTGCCAGCAGCTTATCAGCAGGGAGGGATACGCAGTATTTT.

This clonotype was detected once. The CDR3 coding sequence is TGTGCCAGCAGCGTAGAGCCGAAATCGCCCCAGCATTTT. Translated: CASSVEPKSPQHF. The chain joins TRBV9 to TRBJ1-5; D remains unclear. The CDR3 consists of 13 residues. CDR1 and CDR2 (germline): SGDLS, YYNGEE. The V and J ends lost 0 bases and 9 bases respectively, with 10 bases between them.

This clonotype was counted ten times or more. The V call is TRBV29-1, the J call TRBJ2-7; TRBD2 agrees at 14 bases. The CDR3 covers 14 residues. J was trimmed by 7 bases and V by 6 bases; bases with no gene match: 8. The germline CDR1 and CDR2 sequences are SQVTM and ANQGSEA. This chain's CDR3 is CSVAGLAGVGEQYF. For the CDR3, the DNA is TGCAGCGTCGCGGGACTAGCGGGAGTTGGGGAGCAGTACTTC.

This clonotype was observed a handful of times. A much larger clonotype is one base distant, so this may be a read error. Because it lacks the conserved phenylalanine or tryptophan at the end, this CDR3 is likely a read error. The genes are TRBV2 and TRBJ2-7, with TRBD1 matching 9 bases. Losses at the gene ends were 3 bases for V and 2 bases for J; bases not matched to a gene: 5. The CDR3 length is 15 residues. Germline CDR1 SNHLY, CDR2 FYNNEI. The CDR3 spells CASSEGTGWTYEQYL. The CDR3 DNA sequence: TGTGCCAGCAGTGAGGGGACAGGGTGGACCTACGAGCAGTACCTC.

This clonotype was recorded many times. V and J are TRBV6-1 and TRBJ2-5; D is uncertain. Germline lookup yields CDR1 MNHNS and CDR2 SASEGT. Deletions cut 6 bases from V and 4 bases from J, with 15 bases between. The CDR3 totals 14 residues. Written as DNA, the CDR3 is TGTGCCAGCAGCCGCACCTACACCTTAGAGACCCAGTACTTC. This encodes CASSRTYTLETQYF.

This clonotype has ten or more counts. This chain uses TRBV18 with TRBJ2-1, with 8 nucleotides matching TRBD1. Germline values: CDR1 KGHSH, CDR2 LQKENI. The CDR3 totals 16 residues. Germline trimming cut 4 bases from V and 7 bases from J; bases unmatched to any gene: 12. DNA of the CDR3: TGTGCCAGCTCACTCGATCCGACAGGGGACAGGAATGAGCAGTTCTTC. Translating gives CASSLDPTGDRNEQFF.

This clonotype was observed at least ten times. The chain combines TRBV6-1 with TRBJ2-1; TRBD2 matches at 12 bases. J gave up 10 bases and V 6 bases, and 10 bases lay outside the gene matches. This CDR3 has 15 amino acids. Per germline, CDR1 MNHNS and CDR2 SASEGT. CDR3 sequence reads: CASRDASGGAKEQFF. The DNA of the CDR3 is TGTGCCAGCAGAGATGCTAGCGGGGGGGCGAAAGAGCAGTTCTTC.